This entry lists 3 T cell receptor beta chains sequenced from one sample in a study of shared clonotypes between healthy human individuals. Measured with immunoSEQ multiplex PCR; TCRdb has only the in-frame clones, and not every one. The sample holds over 2,000,000 clones, roughly 93% seen once. As defined, naive CD8 cells were CD45RO-negative and positively selected for CCR7, with terminally differentiated effector memory CD45RA+ cells excluded. Source material: naive CD8+ T cells from PBMCs. The source is a young man in good health. Some clones in this sample may be carry-over from other donors' samples.

This clone showed up just once. V usage is TRBV7-2 and J usage is TRBJ1-2; perhaps TRBD1 as D (5 bases). CDR3 length: 15 residues. Per the germline V gene, CDR1 is SGHTA and CDR2 is FQGNSA. The V end was cut by 1 base, the J end by 5 bases, with 14 bases between. CDR3 sequence: CASSLVQGGGYGYTF. The CDR3 DNA reads TGTGCCAGCAGCTTAGTTCAGGGAGGAGGGTATGGCTACACCTTC.

The V gene is TRBV9, the J gene TRBJ1-5; possibly TRBD1 for D (5 bases). CDR1 and CDR2 (germline): SGDLS, YYNGEE. CDR3 length equals 14 residues. Trimming took off 4 bases at V and 3 bases at J, with 11 bases between the two ends. This CDR3 reads CASSSRAVNQPQHF. The DNA for the CDR3 is TGTGCCAGCAGCAGCAGGGCGGTCAATCAGCCCCAGCATTTT.

CDR3 sequence: CASRPGVSYEQYF. CDR3 nucleotides: TGTGCCAGCAGACCGGGGGTCTCCTACGAGCAGTACTTC. The chain couples TRBV6-1 to TRBJ2-7, with D perhaps matching TRBD2 (6 bases). The CDR3 consists of 13 residues. CDR1 MNHNS and CDR2 SASEGT come from the germline V gene. Trimming took 6 bases from V and 0 from J, leaving 9 bases between them.